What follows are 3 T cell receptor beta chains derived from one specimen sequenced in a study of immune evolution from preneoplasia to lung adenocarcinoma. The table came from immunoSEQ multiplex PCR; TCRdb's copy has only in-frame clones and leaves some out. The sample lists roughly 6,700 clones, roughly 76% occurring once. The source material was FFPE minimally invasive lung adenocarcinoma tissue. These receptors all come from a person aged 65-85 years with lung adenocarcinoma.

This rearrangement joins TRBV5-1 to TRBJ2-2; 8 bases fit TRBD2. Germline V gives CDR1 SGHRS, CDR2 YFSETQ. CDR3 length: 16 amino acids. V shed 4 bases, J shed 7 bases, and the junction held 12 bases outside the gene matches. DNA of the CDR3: TGCGCCAGCAGCCCTGGTCCCGGGACTAGTGTCGGGGAGCTGTTTTTT. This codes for CASSPGPGTSVGELFF.

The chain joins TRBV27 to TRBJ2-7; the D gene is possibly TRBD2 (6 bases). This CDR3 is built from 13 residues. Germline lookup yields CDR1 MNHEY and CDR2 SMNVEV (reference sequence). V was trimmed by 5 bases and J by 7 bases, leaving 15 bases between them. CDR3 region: CASSKDTAGEQYF. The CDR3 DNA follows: TGTGCCAGCAGTAAGGACACGGCGGGGGAGCAGTACTTC.

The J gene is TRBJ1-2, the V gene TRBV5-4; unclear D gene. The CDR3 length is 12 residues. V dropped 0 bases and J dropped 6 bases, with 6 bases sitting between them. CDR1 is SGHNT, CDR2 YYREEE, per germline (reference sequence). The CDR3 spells CASSLGADGYTF. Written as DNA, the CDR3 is TGTGCCAGCAGCTTGGGGGCTGATGGCTACACCTTC.